This passage covers 27 T cell receptor beta chains from one sample sequenced in a study of radiation and T cells in renal cell carcinoma. Indicated treatment: 15 Gy SBRT to primary tumor, nephrectomy 4 weeks later. Only in-frame clones appear in the TCRdb table, and some are missing; sequencing was by immunoSEQ multiplex PCR. The sample yields roughly 9,000 clones, 63% seen once. Source: tumor tissue, taken from a patient whose treatment included radiotherapy and nephrectomy. The receptors originated from a woman in her 50s with renal cell carcinoma.

V and J are TRBV7-2 and TRBJ1-5, with D unresolved. The CDR3 is 15 residues long. The germline V and J ends were trimmed by 5 bases and 7 bases, with 18 bases remaining between them. Germline CDR1 reads SGHTA; CDR2 reads FQGNSA. CDR3 in DNA: TGTGCCAGCAGCCCGGCCCTGGGTCCAGGACAGCCCCAGCATTTT. Translating gives CASSPALGPGQPQHF.

CDR3 residues: CASSLWSYNEQFF. The CDR3 DNA sequence: TGTGCCAGCAGCTTATGGTCCTACAATGAGCAGTTCTTC. The chain recombines TRBV11-2 with TRBJ2-1, with D unresolved. Looked up from germline, CDR1 is SGHAT and CDR2 is FQNNGV. Trimming took off 2 bases at V and 1 base at J, with 3 bases between the two ends. The CDR3 is 13 amino acids.

V usage is TRBV9 and J usage is TRBJ2-7; no clear D gene. In germline, CDR1 is SGDLS, CDR2 YYNGEE. CDR3 size: 11 residues. V lost 3 bases and J lost 6, with 7 bases in between. CDR3: CASSAGTEQYF. CDR3 sequence (DNA): TGTGCCAGCAGCGCGGGTACCGAGCAGTACTTC.

This clone is categorized as large. The chain is built from TRBV27 and TRBJ2-1; 7 positions match TRBD2. CDR1 is MNHEY, CDR2 SMNVEV, per germline (reference sequence). Trimming cost V 0 bases and J 4 bases; bases outside gene matches: 6. CDR3 length: 16 residues. CDR3 in DNA: TGTGCCAGCAGTTTATCGGGGCTAGCGGATTACAATGAGCAGTTCTTC. It is translated as CASSLSGLADYNEQFF.

The V gene is TRBV7-2, the J gene TRBJ1-2; D remains unclear. V was trimmed by 2 bases and J by 4 bases, leaving 11 bases between them. The CDR3 consists of 14 residues. The V gene's germline CDR1 is SGHTA and CDR2 FQGNSA. The CDR3 protein is CASSLSGGGYGYTF. Written as DNA, the CDR3 is TGTGCCAGCAGCTTATCGGGAGGCGGCTATGGCTACACCTTC.

The chain couples TRBV14 to TRBJ1-1; D is perhaps TRBD1 (5 bases). CDR3 length: 12 amino acids. Germline CDR1 and CDR2: SGHDN and FVKESK. The V gene lost 6 bases and the J gene lost 6 bases, with 11 bases spanning the gap. The CDR3 loop reads CASSPQGPEAFF. The CDR3 DNA sequence: TGTGCCAGCAGTCCTCAGGGCCCTGAAGCTTTCTTT.

The rearrangement links TRBV6-4 to TRBJ2-6, with TRBD2 as a possible D gene (7 bases). This CDR3 spans 16 amino acids. Trimming took off 0 bases at V and 2 bases at J, with 8 bases between the two ends. Germline assignment: CDR1 MRHNA and CDR2 SNTAGT. CDR3 coding DNA: TGTGCCAGCAGTGACTCAGGGGGGGCTGGGGCCAACGTCCTGACTTTC. Its translation: CASSDSGGAGANVLTF.

The chain is built from TRBV14 and TRBJ2-5; D is unresolved. The length of the CDR3 is 15 residues. Trimming shortened V by 4 bases and J by 2 bases, and 14 bases separated the two germline ends. Germline V lookup: CDR1 SGHDN, CDR2 FVKESK. In nucleotides, the CDR3 is TGTGCCAGCAGCCCCGGAGTATTCGGGCAAGAGACCCAGTACTTC. The encoded protein is CASSPGVFGQETQYF.

This clone came up once. This chain links TRBV5-4 with TRBJ2-2, with 9 bases that match TRBD1. This CDR3 is 16 amino acids long. The V segment lost 7 bases and the J segment 6 bases; nucleotides outside the gene matches: 13. The germline V gene has CDR1 SGHNT and CDR2 YYREEE (reference sequence). The CDR3 nucleotides are TGTGCCAGCGTTCAAAGACAGGGGGGGTCCCCCGGGGAGCTGTTTTTT. Translating it yields CASVQRQGGSPGELFF. Drawing the rest from reference TRBV5-4 and TRBJ2-2, the complete variable domain is ETGVTQSPTHLIKTRGQQVTLRCSSQSGHNTVSWYQQALGQGPQFIFQYYREEENGRGNFPPRFSGLQFPNYSSELNVNALELDDSALYLCASVQRQGGSPGELFFGEGSRLTVL.

The rearrangement joins TRBV18 to TRBJ2-1, with 10 bases aligning to TRBD2. There are 16 residues in the CDR3. The junction had 6 bases not matched to a gene; V was cut back by 5 bases and J by 2 bases. Germline V lookup: CDR1 KGHSH, CDR2 LQKENI. The CDR3, as DNA: TGTGCCAGCTCAACTAGCGGGGAGACAGCCTACAATGAGCAGTTCTTC. This codes for CASSTSGETAYNEQFF.

The chain joins TRBV7-9 to TRBJ2-1; unclear D gene. With 1 base removed from V and 3 bases from J, the gap between germline ends came to 7 bases. This CDR3 comprises 14 residues. Germline CDR1 SEHNR, CDR2 FQNEAQ (reference sequence). The CDR3 protein is CASSLERYYNEQFF. As DNA, the CDR3 is TGTGCCAGCAGCTTAGAGAGATACTACAATGAGCAGTTCTTC.

The V gene is TRBV5-5, the J gene TRBJ1-1, with 12 positions matching TRBD1. Germline values: CDR1 SGHKS, CDR2 YYEKEE (reference sequence). J was trimmed by 1 base and V by 4 bases; bases with no gene match: 11. The CDR3 loop spans 18 amino acids. CDR3 amino acids: CASSPVGQGAVKNTEAFF. In DNA, the CDR3 is TGTGCCAGCAGCCCGGTGGGACAGGGGGCCGTCAAGAACACTGAAGCTTTCTTT.

This chain links TRBV6-4 with TRBJ2-2, with no clear D. The CDR3 extends over 16 amino acids. Germline CDR1 reads MRHNA; CDR2 reads SNTAGT. V lost 3 bases to trimming and J lost 4 bases, with 15 bases between them. DNA for the CDR3: TGTGCCAGCAGTGAAGGGCTAAACTCGGGCACCGGGGAGCTGTTTTTT. Translated: CASSEGLNSGTGELFF.

The V and J genes are TRBV28 and TRBJ2-7; possibly TRBD1 for D (5 bases). The CDR3 is 14 residues long. Between the trimmed V and J ends, which lost 3 bases and 2 bases, there was a span of 11 bases. The germline gives CDR1 MDHEN, CDR2 SYDVKM. This CDR3 reads CASSLPTVPYEQYF. The CDR3 region has the DNA TGTGCCAGCAGTTTGCCGACAGTCCCCTACGAGCAGTACTTC.

The DNA of the CDR3 is TGTGCCAGCATGGGGGGGGTCTATAATTCACCCCTCCACTTT. Its protein product is CASMGGVYNSPLHF. This chain joins TRBV28 and TRBJ1-6; D perhaps matches TRBD1 (5 bases). The germline V gene encodes CDR1 MDHEN and CDR2 SYDVKM. V gave up 7 bases and J gave up 3 bases, with 10 bases separating them. This CDR3 spans 14 amino acids.

V is TRBV25-1 and J is TRBJ1-2; D possibly corresponds to TRBD1 (6 bases). V was shortened by 2 bases and J by 4 bases, with 8 bases between the two germline ends. The CDR3 is 13 amino acids. Germline V gene lookup returns CDR1 MGHDK and CDR2 SYGVNS. The CDR3 is CASSERGAYGYTF. In DNA, the CDR3 is TGTGCCAGCAGTGAAAGGGGGGCCTATGGCTACACCTTC.

In its sample, this clone was seen a few times. The chain carries TRBV25-1 and TRBJ2-4, with TRBD2 as a possible D gene (6 bases). Between the trimmed V and J ends, which lost 6 bases and 2 bases, there was a span of 8 bases. The CDR3 covers 13 residues. The germline gives CDR1 MGHDK, CDR2 SYGVNS. CDR3 DNA: TGTGCCAGCAGGGGACTGTCCAAAAACATTCAGTACTTC. It yields the protein CASRGLSKNIQYF. Together with reference TRBV25-1 and TRBJ2-4, the CDR3 gives the full variable domain: EADIYQTPRYLVIGTGKKITLECSQTMGHDKMYWYQQDPGMELHLIHYSYGVNSTEKGDLSSESTVSRIRTEHFPLTLESARPSHTSQYLCASRGLSKNIQYFGAGTRLSVL.

Sample share makes this clone medium-sized. The rearrangement uses TRBV2 and TRBJ1-2; 9 bases map to TRBD1. The junction had 7 bases not matched to a gene; V was cut back by 8 bases and J by 6 bases. CDR3 length equals 13 residues. The germline V gene encodes CDR1 SNHLY and CDR2 FYNNEI. The CDR3 protein is CASPTGTGHGYTF. CDR3 DNA: TGTGCCAGCCCTACAGGGACAGGGCATGGCTACACCTTC. Combining the CDR3 with reference TRBV2 and TRBJ1-2 gives the whole variable domain EPEVTQTPSHQVTQMGQEVILRCVPISNHLYFYWYRQILGQKVEFLVSFYNNEISEKSEIFDDQFSVERPDGSNFTLKIRSTKLEDSAMYFCASPTGTGHGYTFGSGTRLTVV.

This clone was seen more than once but under ten times. V is TRBV5-5 and J is TRBJ1-2; a weak D match, TRBD1 (6 bases). The CDR3 spans 15 residues. The V gene lost 2 bases and the J gene lost 4 bases, with 15 bases spanning the gap. The germline gives CDR1 SGHKS, CDR2 YYEKEE (reference sequence). DNA of the CDR3: TGTGCCAGCAGCTTATCCGGGGGGCAGAGCTATGGCTACACCTTC. Translating gives CASSLSGGQSYGYTF.

The gene calls are TRBV4-1 and TRBJ2-2; 8 bases are shared with TRBD1. Germline V CDR1 and CDR2: MGHRA, YSYEKL. The CDR3 is made up of 15 amino acids. Losses at the gene ends were 5 bases for V and 5 bases for J; bases not matched to a gene: 7. The CDR3 here is CASSVQQGGTGELFF. The CDR3 coding sequence is TGCGCCAGCAGCGTCCAACAGGGGGGAACCGGGGAGCTGTTTTTT.

In this sample, this clone turned up once. The chain joins TRBV5-1 to TRBJ2-1; 7 bases agree with TRBD1. The CDR3 is made up of 16 amino acids. The J segment lost 5 bases and the V segment lost 5 bases, leaving 13 bases of the junction unmatched. The germline V gene has CDR1 SGHRS and CDR2 YFSETQ. The CDR3, as DNA: TGCGCCAGCAGACCCGACCCGGGACAGCAGAACAATGAGCAGTTCTTC. As protein: CASRPDPGQQNNEQFF.

The J gene is TRBJ2-3, the V gene TRBV14; tentative D call: TRBD2 (6 bases). The CDR3 totals 15 residues. Germline V gene data show CDR1 as SGHDN and CDR2 as FVKESK. Trimming cost V 4 bases and J 0 bases, with 11 bases left between them. CDR3 sequence reads: CASSPGTVSTDTQYF. In nucleotides, the CDR3 is TGTGCCAGCAGCCCCGGGACTGTTAGCACAGATACGCAGTATTTT.

This clone was observed a handful of times. The chain recombines TRBV7-2 with TRBJ2-6; TRBD1 aligns across 10 bases. The CDR3 sequence is 16 residues long. V lost 5 bases and J lost 0; bases outside the gene matches: 1. Germline lookup yields CDR1 SGHTA and CDR2 FQGNSA. CDR3 region: CASSRDRGSGANVLTF. CDR3 sequence (DNA): TGTGCCAGCAGCCGGGACAGGGGCTCTGGGGCCAACGTCCTGACTTTC.

CDR3 bases: TGTGCCAGCAGGTTTGAGGGATCCTGGACCGGGGAGCTGTTTTTT. It translates to CASRFEGSWTGELFF. The V gene is TRBV6-8, the J gene TRBJ2-2, with D maybe TRBD2 (5 bases). V lost 6 bases and J lost 5, with 16 bases in between. This CDR3 region has 15 residues. CDR1 is MNHGY, CDR2 SAAAGT, per germline.

The rearrangement links TRBV25-1 to TRBJ2-4; 12 bases match TRBD2. CDR1 is MGHDK, CDR2 SYGVNS, per germline. The junction had 10 bases not matched to a gene; V was cut back by 1 base and J by 12 bases. This CDR3 region has 16 residues. CDR3 region: CASSEFGASGGATQYF. DNA for the CDR3: TGTGCCAGCAGTGAATTTGGGGCTAGCGGGGGGGCCACTCAGTACTTC.

This chain connects TRBV19 to TRBJ2-5, with 10 bases fitting TRBD1. The CDR3 covers 15 residues. Germline assignment: CDR1 LNHDA and CDR2 SQIVND (reference sequence). Trimming cost V 4 bases and J 5 bases; bases outside gene matches: 7. In DNA form, the CDR3 reads TGTGCCAGTAGTAGCGGGACAGGGGAGGTGGAGACCCAGTACTTC. This sequence encodes CASSSGTGEVETQYF. Full variable domain (remainder filled in from reference TRBV19 and TRBJ2-5): DGGITQSPKYLFRKEGQNVTLSCEQNLNHDAMYWYRQDPGQGLRLIYYSQIVNDFQKGDIAEGYSVSREKKESFPLTVTSAQKNPTAFYLCASSSGTGEVETQYFGPGTRLLVL.

This clone was counted once. Distinct nucleotide sequences in the sample also encode this CDR3. The chain uses TRBV19 and TRBJ1-1, with D tentatively TRBD1 (5 bases). In germline, CDR1 is LNHDA, CDR2 SQIVND (reference sequence). V lost 5 bases and J 5 bases, leaving 15 bases between the germline ends. This CDR3 spans 14 amino acids. In nucleotides, the CDR3 is TGTGCCAGTAGTGTCCAGGGCCGGGGGACTGAAGCTTTCTTT. Its translation: CASSVQGRGTEAFF.